This is a list of T cell receptor beta chains from one sample in a study of blood T cell repertoires in COVID-19. Measured with immunoSEQ multiplex PCR; TCRdb has only the in-frame clones, and not every one. The table shows about 98,000 clones, with over 75% occurring only once. The sequenced sample consisted of peripheral blood. All receptors come from an elderly woman with acute or convalescent COVID-19. Both conserved end residues are part of each CDR3. The D gene is left open where the match is weak. Size is omitted from some rows. Given values are once, few, many or a class for expanded clones.

>-|TRBJ1-1|-|TRBV4-3
TGCGCCAGCAGCCAAGATATACGGACACCCGAAGCTTTCTTT
CASSQDIRTPEAFF
>-|TRBJ2-7|-|TRBV3-1/TRBV3-2
TGTGCCAGCAGCCTCTCTTTGGGCAGTACCTACGAGCAGTACTTC
CASSLSLGSTYEQYF
>few|TRBJ1-2|-|TRBV6-5
TGTGCCAGCACCTTCTTGGGGGAGGGGACCTATGGCTACACCTTC
CASTFLGEGTYGYTF
>-|TRBJ1-6|-|TRBV2
TGTGCCAGCAGTGACGGGTTAGCCAATTCACCCCTCCACTTT
CASSDGLANSPLHF
>-|TRBJ1-3|-|TRBV6-1
TGTGCCAGCAGTGTAGGCGGGACTAACTCTGGAAACACCATATATTTT
CASSVGGTNSGNTIYF
>-|TRBJ1-5|-|TRBV20-1
TGCAGTGCTAGTCCAGGGAATAGCAATCAGCCCCAGCATTTT
CSASPGNSNQPQHF
>-|TRBJ2-2|-|TRBV7-3
TGTGCCAGCAGCTTAAGAGCTAGCTTGTCCGGGGAGCTGTTTTTT
CASSLRASLSGELFF
>once|TRBJ1-1|-|TRBV4-3
TGCGCCAGCAGCCAAGATGGGGGGGTGGGCACTGAAGCTTTCTTT
CASSQDGGVGTEAFF
>-|TRBJ2-5|TRBD2|TRBV5-1
TGCGCCAGCAGCTTGGGAGCGGGGGCCCTCCAAGAGACCCAGTACTTC
CASSLGAGALQETQYF
>-|TRBJ1-2|-|TRBV7-2
TGTGCCAGCAGCTTAGCGGGGCTCTATGGCTACACCTTC
CASSLAGLYGYTF
>-|TRBJ2-7|-|TRBV15
TGTGCCACCAGCAGAGAAGGGACAATGGAAGGGAACGAGCAGTACTTC
CATSREGTMEGNEQYF
>-|TRBJ1-3|-|TRBV6-1
TGTGCCAGCAGTGAAGCCGGGGCGGGGGGAAACACCATATATTTT
CASSEAGAGGNTIYF
>-|TRBJ2-3|TRBD1|TRBV11-2
TGTGCCAGCAGCCCACAGGGGGCAGGCGGTCGTGGGCAGTATTTT
CASSPQGAGGRGQYF
>-|TRBJ1-2|TRBD1|TRBV9
TGTGCCAGCAGAGGACAGGGTTACTATGGCTACACCTTC
CASRGQGYYGYTF
>-|TRBJ1-1|TRBD1|TRBV6-6
TGTGCCAGCAGTTCGGGACAGGGGGCTGAAGCTTTCTTT
CASSSGQGAEAFF
>few|TRBJ1-2|TRBD1|TRBV6-2/TRBV6-3
TGTGCCAGCAGTTGGCCAAGGACAGGGACCTATGGCTACACCTTC
CASSWPRTGTYGYTF
>-|TRBJ2-1|TRBD1|TRBV27
TGTGCCAGCAGTTTACAGACAGGGGGGACGGGGCAGTTCTTC
CASSLQTGGTGQFF
>-|TRBJ2-2|-|TRBV7-3
TGTGCCAGCAGCCTGAATCGGGGAAGGGGGGAGCTGTTTTTT
CASSLNRGRGELFF
>-|TRBJ1-3|TRBD1|TRBV19
TGTGCCAGTAGCAAGACAGGGAACTCTGGAAACACCATATATTTT
CASSKTGNSGNTIYF
>-|TRBJ1-6|-|TRBV19
TGTGCCAGTAGTATAGCTGGGGGCGCGACACCCCTCCACTTT
CASSIAGGATPLHF
>-|TRBJ2-3|-|TRBV10-1
TGCGCCAGCAGTTCTCCTAGCACAGATACGCAGTATTTT
CASSSPSTDTQYF
>once|TRBJ2-1|-|TRBV27
TGTGCCAGCAGCCAATGGGGCCCACATTCTGAGCAGTTCTTC
CASSQWGPHSEQFF
>-|TRBJ2-5|-|TRBV5-6
TGTGCCAGCAGCTCCGGACTTGGAGGAGAAGCCCAGTACTTC
CASSSGLGGEAQYF
>-|TRBJ2-3|TRBD1|TRBV18
TGTGCCAGCTCACCACCCTGGCGGCGTATACAGGGGGTAGTAACAGATACGCAGTATTTT
CASSPPWRRIQGVVTDTQYF
>-|TRBJ1-5|TRBD1|TRBV2
TGTGCCAGCAGGGAACAGGGGGCCGGGCAGCCCCAGCATTTT
CASREQGAGQPQHF
>-|TRBJ1-1|-|TRBV13
TGTGCCAGCAGCTCACTTGAAAGGAACACTGAAGCTTTCTTT
CASSSLERNTEAFF
>once|TRBJ1-1|-|TRBV10-2
TGCGCCAGCAGTGAAGTGGACGGGGTAGCTTTCTTT
CASSEVDGVAFF
>few|TRBJ1-2|TRBD1|TRBV3-1/TRBV3-2
TGTGCCAGCAGCCAAGAGGGGCAGGGGGCAGTAGGCTACACCTTC
CASSQEGQGAVGYTF
>-|TRBJ2-5|TRBD2|TRBV4-3
TGCGCCAGCAGCCAAGACCCACTGACTAGCGGGGGACCGAGAGAGACCCAGTACTTC
CASSQDPLTSGGPRETQYF
>few|TRBJ1-2|-|TRBV9
TGTGCCAGCAGCGTAGTAGCACAGGCCGGGGAGGGTGGCTACACCTTC
CASSVVAQAGEGGYTF
>-|TRBJ1-2|TRBD1|TRBV5-6
TGTGCCAGCAGCTTGGGGACAGGAGCGGTAAACTATGGCTACACCTTC
CASSLGTGAVNYGYTF
>-|TRBJ2-3|-|TRBV7-2
TGTGCCACAGGGCGGATCACAGATACGCAGTATTTT
CATGRITDTQYF
>-|TRBJ1-2|-|TRBV6-2/TRBV6-3
TGTGCCAGCAGTTACGACAGACTCTATGGCTACACCTTC
CASSYDRLYGYTF
>-|TRBJ1-4|-|TRBV7-9
TGTGCCAGCAGCCCGGGAGGGGAAAAACTGTTTTTT
CASSPGGEKLFF
>few|TRBJ2-5|-|TRBV29-1
TGCAGCGTTGCCCTCAGGGGGACTCAGGGGGAGACCCAGTACTTC
CSVALRGTQGETQYF
>-|TRBJ2-3|-|TRBV10-1
TGCGCCAGCAGTGATGGGTCCGGGGGCACAGATACGCAGTATTTT
CASSDGSGGTDTQYF